This entry lists 27 T cell receptor beta chains sequenced from one sample in a study of regulatory T cells in long-lasting Graves disease. Time point in this sample: persistent/refractory GD, antithyroid drugs over 5 years with positive TRAb. The TCR library was made from RNA extracted from PBMCs. Assembly of TCR beta libraries relied on iRepertoire HTBI primers together with Arm-PCR of CDR3 regions. TCRdb used MiXCR to reprocess the multiplex PCR reads, holding one entry per CDR3 protein. The sample has 350,000 to 450,000 distinct CDR3 sequences, around 20% seen once. The sequencing used peripheral blood mononuclear cells (PBMCs), collected when the disease was refractory, from a patient treated with antithyroid drugs. Source of these receptors: a female donor with Graves disease.

This clonotype came up many times. The rearrangement joins TRBV7-2 to TRBJ1-2; D is undetermined. The CDR3 extends over 13 amino acids. The V and J ends lost 0 bases and 8 bases respectively, with 10 bases between them. Germline V gene data show CDR1 as SGHTA and CDR2 as FQGNSA. The DNA for the CDR3 is TGTGCCAGCAGCTTAGCTTCGACATTAGGCTACACCTTC. Protein: CASSLASTLGYTF.

The chain employs TRBV7-6 and TRBJ2-2, with D perhaps matching TRBD2 (6 bases). The CDR3 runs 15 residues. With 1 base removed from V and 7 bases from J, the gap between germline ends came to 13 bases. Germline V CDR1 and CDR2: SGHVS, FNYEAQ. The CDR3 nucleotides read TGTGCCAGCAGCTTAGGGGGGGACGGACTCGGGGAGCTGTTTTTT. Translated, it gives CASSLGGDGLGELFF.

This clonotype was counted a few times. The genes are TRBV7-9 and TRBJ2-6, with 8 bases that match TRBD1. V lost 4 bases and J lost 0; bases outside the gene matches: 2. The CDR3 has 16 amino acids. Germline CDR1 and CDR2: SEHNR and FQNEAQ (reference sequence). This CDR3 reads CASSSGQASGANVLTF. CDR3 nucleotides: TGTGCCAGCAGCTCGGGACAGGCCTCTGGGGCCAACGTCCTGACTTTC.

This clonotype has a single count. This may be a read error, as it is one base from a much larger clone. V is TRBV7-3 and J is TRBJ2-5; the match to TRBD1 covers 7 bases. Looked up from germline, CDR1 is SGHTA and CDR2 is FQGTGA. The CDR3 contains 14 residues. CDR3 loop: CTSSLEGAGETQYF. In DNA form, the CDR3 reads TGTACCAGCAGCTTAGAGGGGGCCGGAGAGACCCAGTACTTC.

The chain carries TRBV3-1 and TRBJ2-7; maybe TRBD1 (5 bases). Germline CDR1 reads LGHDT; CDR2 reads YNNKEL (reference sequence). The CDR3 totals 13 residues. V was cut by 4 bases and J by 6 bases, with 13 bases left in between. The CDR3 loop is CASSLGHTGEQYF. In DNA form, the CDR3 reads TGTGCCAGCAGCCTCGGACACACGGGCGAGCAGTACTTC.

This clonotype was counted many times. The chain has TRBV6-1 and TRBJ2-4, with 8 bases identical to TRBD1. The CDR3 extends over 18 amino acids. The germline V gene encodes CDR1 MNHNS and CDR2 SASEGT. V shed 5 bases and J 0 bases; nucleotides not matched to a gene: 12. The CDR3, as DNA: TGTGCCAGCAGTATATTGGGACAGGACGAGCTAGCCAAAAACATTCAGTACTTC. Amino acid sequence: CASSILGQDELAKNIQYF.

This clonotype was seen ten or more times. This chain uses TRBV5-1 with TRBJ2-7; 7 nucleotides align to TRBD1. Germline values: CDR1 SGHRS, CDR2 YFSETQ. The V and J ends lost 4 bases and 1 base, in that order; junction bases with no gene match: 2. This CDR3 contains 13 residues. CDR3 sequence: CASSRDRSYEQYF. The DNA of the CDR3 is TGCGCCAGCAGCAGGGACAGATCCTACGAGCAGTACTTC. Based on the CDR3 plus reference TRBV5-1 and TRBJ2-7, the full variable domain is KAGVTQTPRYLIKTRGQQVTLSCSPISGHRSVSWYQQTPGQGLQFLFEYFSETQRNKGNFPGRFSGRQFSNSRSEMNVSTLELGDSALYLCASSRDRSYEQYFGPGTRLTVT.

This clonotype was detected only a few times. CDR3 nucleotides: TGTGCCAGCAGCGCGTGGACAGAACAGTATGGCTACACCTTC. It translates to CASSAWTEQYGYTF. This chain links TRBV9 with TRBJ1-2; D might be TRBD1 (6 bases). The CDR3 sequence is 14 residues long. Trimming pared 3 bases from V and 5 bases from J, leaving 14 bases between. Germline CDR1 and CDR2: SGDLS and YYNGEE.

This chain links TRBV20-1 with TRBJ1-1; D remains ambiguous. This CDR3 region has 13 residues. Per the germline V gene, CDR1 is DFQATT and CDR2 is SNEGSKA (reference sequence). V was trimmed by 7 bases and J by 2 bases, leaving 14 bases between them. The CDR3 region is CSGRKRLNTEAFF. CDR3 DNA: TGCAGTGGACGGAAGAGACTAAACACTGAAGCTTTCTTT.

This clonotype was seen repeatedly, ten times or more. The J gene is TRBJ2-4, the V gene TRBV12-3 or TRBV12-4; D uncertain. V was shortened by 3 bases and J by 0 bases, with 12 bases between the two germline ends. CDR3 length: 16 residues. The CDR3, as DNA: TGTGCCAGCAGTTTCCGTATCAATGGAGCCAAAAACATTCAGTACTTC. Its translation is CASSFRINGAKNIQYF.

The rearrangement links TRBV7-3 to TRBJ2-2, with D uncertain. The CDR3 covers 13 residues. Trimming took 6 bases from V and 6 from J, leaving 11 bases between them. Germline CDR1 reads SGHTA; CDR2 reads FQGTGA. This chain's CDR3 is CASSPSGPGELFF. The CDR3, as DNA: TGTGCCAGCAGTCCCTCGGGTCCCGGGGAGCTGTTTTTT.

V gene TRBV7-2 combines with J gene TRBJ1-5, with D hard to call. This CDR3 is built from 14 residues. Trimming shortened V by 1 base and J by 1 base, and 5 bases separated the two germline ends. The germline gives CDR1 SGHTA, CDR2 FQGNSA. The CDR3 DNA reads TGTGCCAGCAGCTTAGACTTGAGCAATCAGCCCCAGCATTTT. Residues: CASSLDLSNQPQHF.

V and J are TRBV7-9 and TRBJ2-3, with 11 nucleotides matching TRBD2. The CDR3 extends over 16 amino acids. V lost 5 bases and J lost 5; bases outside the gene matches: 9. Per the germline V gene, CDR1 is SEHNR and CDR2 is FQNEAQ (reference sequence). DNA of the CDR3: TGTGCCAGCAGCACTAGCGGGAGCCGAGTTGGAGATACGCAGTATTTT. Its protein is CASSTSGSRVGDTQYF.

This chain joins TRBV12-3 or TRBV12-4 and TRBJ2-2; TRBD2 agrees at 12 bases. J lost 6 bases, V lost 6 bases, and 5 bases had no gene match. The CDR3 sequence is 15 residues long. The CDR3 bases are TGTGCCAGCAGGGCTAGCGGGAGGGCCTCCGGGGAGCTGTTTTTT. This encodes CASRASGRASGELFF.

This clonotype showed up many times. This CDR3 reads CASSYHRGGYTF. In nucleotides, the CDR3 is TGTGCCAGCAGTTACCACAGGGGTGGCTACACCTTC. The V call is TRBV12-3 or TRBV12-4, the J call TRBJ1-2; the match to TRBD1 covers 7 bases. The V gene end was trimmed by 4 bases and the J gene end by 7 bases; junction bases not matched to a gene: 3. The CDR3 runs 12 residues.

This clonotype showed up just a few times. This chain connects TRBV2 to TRBJ2-4, with 7 bases that match TRBD2. The J segment lost 4 bases and the V segment lost 4 bases, leaving 1 base of the junction unmatched. CDR1 is SNHLY and CDR2 is FYNNEI in the germline V gene. This CDR3 spans 13 amino acids. CDR3 protein: CASSVGGKNIQYF. The DNA for the CDR3 is TGTGCCAGCAGTGTGGGAGGGAAAAACATTCAGTACTTC.

In regard to this clonotype: Possible read error: a much larger clone is one base away. This rearrangement joins TRBV2 to TRBJ1-1, with D perhaps TRBD1 (5 bases). The CDR3 is 14 amino acids. CDR1 is SNHLY, CDR2 FYNNEI, per germline. CDR3 amino acids: CASSQGSMNAEAFF. In nucleotides, the CDR3 is TGTGCCAGCAGCCAGGGCAGTATGAACGCTGAAGCTTTCTTT.

This clonotype was picked up a small number of times. The J gene is TRBJ2-2, the V gene TRBV6-1; a possible D gene is TRBD2 (5 bases). Germline V gene lookup returns CDR1 MNHNS and CDR2 SASEGT. This CDR3 is built from 18 residues. Trimming shortened V by 5 bases and J by 3 bases, and 22 bases separated the two germline ends. CDR3 DNA sequence: TGTGCCAGCAGTCGCGGAGCGAGAGGGCCAACTTACACCGGGGAGCTGTTTTTT. Translation gives CASSRGARGPTYTGELFF.

As for this clonotype: An end of the junction differs from the germline gene, which may be a read error. The chain carries TRBV2 and TRBJ2-6; no firm D call. In germline, CDR1 is SNHLY, CDR2 FYNNEI. CDR3 length: 14 residues. CDR3 in amino acids: CTSSFSSGANVLTF. The CDR3 nucleotides are TGTACCAGCAGTTTCAGCTCTGGGGCCAACGTCCTGACTTTC. The full variable domain, with the rest looked up from reference TRBV2 and TRBJ2-6, is EPEVTQTPSHQVTQMGQEVILRCVPISNHLYFYWYRQILGQKVEFLVSFYNNEISEKSEIFDDQFSVERPDGSNFTLKIRSTKLEDSAMYFCTSSFSSGANVLTFGAGSRLTVL.

This clonotype was detected once. The chain recombines TRBV7-2 with TRBJ2-7, with D unclear. The CDR3 has 15 amino acids. Trimming pared 3 bases from V and 2 bases from J, leaving 14 bases between. Per the germline V gene, CDR1 is SGHTA and CDR2 is FQGNSA. The CDR3, as DNA: TGTGCCAGCAGCTTCGACCCGGGTCTAACCTACGAGCAGTACTTC. Protein product: CASSFDPGLTYEQYF.

The chain joins TRBV15 to TRBJ2-3, with no clear D. CDR1 and CDR2 (germline): LNHNV, YYDKDF (reference sequence). V shed 4 bases and J shed 5 bases, with 13 bases lying between them. The CDR3 is made up of 14 amino acids. The CDR3 nucleotides read TGTGCCACCAGCATACGGTCCCGAGGAGATACGCAGTATTTT. This encodes CATSIRSRGDTQYF.

This clonotype has more than one count but fewer than ten. The chain is built from TRBV20-1 and TRBJ2-7, with TRBD1 matching 10 bases. The CDR3 sequence is 15 residues long. The V segment lost 7 bases and the J segment 5 bases; nucleotides outside the gene matches: 14. Germline values: CDR1 DFQATT, CDR2 SNEGSKA (reference sequence). The CDR3 region is CSGERRDRGSHEQYF. As DNA, the CDR3 is TGCAGTGGTGAACGGAGGGACAGGGGTTCCCACGAGCAGTACTTC.

This clonotype was counted a few times. The chain joins TRBV6-2 or TRBV6-3 to TRBJ2-5, with TRBD2 matching over 10 bases. The CDR3 totals 13 residues. Germline assignment: CDR1 MNHEY and CDR2 SVGEGT. V lost 6 bases to trimming and J lost 6 bases; unmatched junction nucleotides: 4. The CDR3 region has the DNA TGTGCCAGCAGACCGGGACTAGCGAAGACCCAGTACTTC. It encodes CASRPGLAKTQYF.

V is TRBV11-2 and J is TRBJ2-3; no clear D gene. V lost 0 bases to trimming and J lost 1 base, with 2 bases between them. CDR1 is SGHAT, CDR2 FQNNGV, per germline. The CDR3 contains 13 residues. The CDR3 reads CASSLDGTDTQYF. The DNA of the CDR3 is TGTGCCAGCAGCTTAGACGGCACAGATACGCAGTATTTT.

At least ten counts were recorded for this clonotype. This rearrangement joins TRBV15 to TRBJ1-6; possible D gene TRBD1, 6 bases. The length of the CDR3 is 15 residues. V lost 0 bases and J lost 7, with 10 bases in between. Germline V CDR1 and CDR2: LNHNV, YYDKDF (reference sequence). Here the CDR3 reads CATSRETGDNSPLHF. The CDR3 DNA follows: TGTGCCACCAGCAGAGAGACAGGTGACAATTCACCCCTCCACTTT.

There are many counts of this clonotype. The chain links TRBV11-3 to TRBJ2-7; 9 positions agree with TRBD1. The CDR3 extends over 15 amino acids. V was clipped by 5 bases and J by 2 bases; unmatched bases: 7. Germline assignment: CDR1 SGHNT and CDR2 YENEEA. CDR3 in amino acids: CASSPGQGRAYEQYF. The CDR3, as DNA: TGTGCCAGCAGCCCAGGACAGGGGAGGGCCTACGAGCAGTACTTC.

Many counts were recorded for this clonotype. This CDR3 reads CASLRDSNYGYTF. CDR3 in DNA: TGTGCCAGTCTCCGGGACAGCAACTATGGCTACACCTTC. The chain combines TRBV2 with TRBJ1-2, with TRBD1 matching 7 bases. The CDR3 loop spans 13 amino acids. J was trimmed by 2 bases and V by 9 bases; bases with no gene match: 6. Germline V gene data show CDR1 as SNHLY and CDR2 as FYNNEI.